The following is a T cell receptor beta chain sequence with its context. Its antigen is not known. The protocol was immunoSEQ multiplex PCR, while the TCRdb copy is restricted to in-frame clones and leaves out a portion. The sample yields tens of thousands of clones, about 90% seen once. The V and J ends lost 7 bases and 4 bases respectively, with 19 bases between them. CDR1 is SNHLY, CDR2 FYNNEI, per germline. The CDR3 totals 15 residues. The source of the sample is a study of OX40 agonist ivuxolimab in advanced cancers. Turning to the study itself: Ivuxolimab, which is an agonistic anti-OX40 (CD134) antibody, was administered to the patients. Participants, roughly 81% male, averaged around 60 years of age, ranging from roughly 23 to 90. The study's findings and limits: Researchers report that CD8+ T cells had, on average, more expanded clones than CD4+.

A history of autoimmune disease or systemic immunosuppression excluded patients. The J gene is TRBJ1-1, the V gene TRBV2, with D possibly TRBD1 on 6 matching bases. The sequencing used CD4+ or CD8+ T cells sorted from blood, collected in a trial of the OX40 agonist ivuxolimab. The TCR was taken from an adult with an advanced solid tumor such as melanoma, head and neck, liver or kidney cancer. CDR3 region: CASNPIRGGGTEAFF. For the CDR3, the DNA is TGTGCCAGCAACCCGATCCGAGGGGGGGGCACTGAAGCTTTCTTT.